What follows are 20 T cell receptor beta chains derived from one specimen sequenced in a study of response to subunit inactivated influenza vaccine. TCRdb analysed the RT-PCR reads with MiXCR anew, one entry per CDR3 protein. The sample lists some 540,000 distinct CDR3 sequences; approximately 20% were seen once. The same sample was also used in a study of T cells expressing NK-cell markers. As reported in that work: Template switching by 5'RACE with UMIs generated the TCR beta cDNA.

This specimen was CD4+ T cells sorted from PBMCs, taken less than 13 days after vaccination. The receptors come from a man aged 50 to 59 who received an inactivated influenza vaccine.

The rearrangement uses TRBV6-2 or TRBV6-3 and TRBJ2-7; D unresolved. Deletions cut 9 bases from V and 0 bases from J, with 12 bases between. The germline gives CDR1 MNHEY, CDR2 SVGEGT. This CDR3 spans 13 amino acids. The CDR3 coding sequence is TGTGCCAGTGGCAAGACGAGCTCCTACGAGCAGTACTTC. This sequence encodes CASGKTSSYEQYF.

This clonotype showed up just a few times. This chain uses TRBV11-2 with TRBJ2-3; 7 nucleotides line up with TRBD2. V lost 2 bases to trimming and J lost 0 bases; unmatched junction nucleotides: 2. The V gene's germline CDR1 is SGHAT and CDR2 FQNNGV. CDR3 size: 15 residues. The CDR3 DNA sequence: TGTGCCAGCAGCTTAACAGCGGGAAGCACAGATACGCAGTATTTT. Translation: CASSLTAGSTDTQYF.

This clonotype occurred many times. The rearrangement joins TRBV12-3 or TRBV12-4 to TRBJ1-2, with D perhaps TRBD1 (5 bases). V was clipped by 3 bases and J by 4 bases, with 12 bases between them. CDR3 length equals 14 residues. CDR3 in amino acids: CASSFLGGSYGYTF. The CDR3 bases are TGTGCCAGCAGTTTCTTGGGGGGGAGCTATGGCTACACCTTC.

This clonotype was observed a handful of times. This chain connects TRBV5-6 to TRBJ2-5; TRBD2 aligns across 8 bases. The CDR3 runs 17 residues. The V gene end was trimmed by 3 bases and the J gene end by 5 bases; junction bases not matched to a gene: 15. Germline V gene lookup returns CDR1 SGHDT and CDR2 YYEEEE. The CDR3 DNA is TGTGCCAGCAGCTCCAGATTTGTAGCGGGATTATCGGAGACCCAGTACTTC. Amino acids: CASSSRFVAGLSETQYF.

V is TRBV24-1 and J is TRBJ2-3; D gene unclear. Germline V CDR1 and CDR2: KGHDR, SFDVKD. The CDR3 loop spans 11 amino acids. Trimming took 5 bases from V and 5 from J, leaving 4 bases between them. As DNA, the CDR3 is TGTGCCACCAGTGGGCTAGATACGCAGTATTTT. Amino acid sequence: CATSGLDTQYF.

This clonotype was observed many times. The V gene is TRBV20-1, the J gene TRBJ2-7, with 10 bases fitting TRBD1. Germline V gives CDR1 DFQATT, CDR2 SNEGSKA (reference sequence). V was pared by 4 bases and J by 7 bases, with 7 bases of the junction left unmatched. This CDR3 contains 13 residues. The CDR3 DNA sequence: TGCAGTGCTACCGGGACAGGGGCGGGGGAGCAGTACTTC. This translates into CSATGTGAGEQYF.

The gene calls are TRBV10-3 and TRBJ2-1; D might be TRBD1 or TRBD2, each matching 5 bases. The CDR3 has 18 residues. Germline CDR1 and CDR2: ENHRY and SYGVKD. V was shortened by 4 bases and J by 3 bases, with 22 bases between the two germline ends. CDR3 bases: TGTGCCATCAGTGTGAGTCCGGGGCAAGGGGCTGGCTACAATGAGCAGTTCTTC. Residues: CAISVSPGQGAGYNEQFF.

This clonotype was picked up a small number of times. This sequence joins TRBV20-1 and TRBJ2-1; TRBD2 agrees at 14 bases. Germline CDR1 DFQATT, CDR2 SNEGSKA (reference sequence). The CDR3 contains 14 residues. V lost 6 bases to trimming and J lost 7 bases; unmatched junction nucleotides: 5. The CDR3 sequence is CSALGLAGENEQFF. The CDR3 DNA sequence: TGCAGTGCGCTGGGACTAGCGGGGGAAAATGAGCAGTTCTTC.

The rearrangement links TRBV29-1 to TRBJ2-7; D might be TRBD2 (6 bases). CDR3 length: 11 amino acids. Trimming removed 8 bases at V and 4 bases at J, with 12 bases between. Germline values: CDR1 SQVTM, CDR2 ANQGSEA. The DNA of the CDR3 is TGCAGCACCTGGGAGGCGTACGAGCAGTACTTC. Protein product: CSTWEAYEQYF.

In this sample, this clonotype turned up a few times. The chain recombines TRBV12-3 or TRBV12-4 with TRBJ2-7, with D possibly called TRBD1 or TRBD2 (5 bases each). V was clipped by 5 bases and J by 3 bases, with 8 bases between them. This CDR3 is 12 amino acids long. The chain's CDR3 is CASSTGRYEQYF. CDR3 DNA: TGTGCCAGCAGTACGGGGCGCTACGAGCAGTACTTC.

The chain carries TRBV5-8 and TRBJ1-5; unclear D gene. This CDR3 has 13 residues. Germline CDR1 SGHTS, CDR2 YDEGEE. V dropped 0 bases and J dropped 6 bases, with 7 bases sitting between them. The CDR3 reads CASSLDMGQPQHF. In DNA form, the CDR3 reads TGTGCCAGCAGCTTGGACATGGGTCAGCCCCAGCATTTT.

This clonotype was seen only a few times. The chain couples TRBV12-3 or TRBV12-4 to TRBJ2-2; D is uncertain. The CDR3 spans 14 residues. The germline V and J ends were trimmed by 10 bases and 2 bases, with 14 bases remaining between them. In DNA form, the CDR3 reads TGTGCCAACCAACGGAGCCTTAACACCGGGGAGCTGTTTTTT. It yields the protein CANQRSLNTGELFF.

This clonotype came up many times. The V gene is TRBV11-1, the J gene TRBJ1-1; D remains ambiguous. The CDR3 runs to 14 residues. Germline CDR1 and CDR2: SGHAT and FQDESV (reference sequence). V was pared by 0 bases and J by 1 base, with 6 bases between. The CDR3 sequence is CASSLAGRNTEAFF. The CDR3 bases are TGTGCCAGCAGCTTAGCCGGCCGGAACACTGAAGCTTTCTTT.

The chain combines TRBV4-3 with TRBJ2-3; TRBD2 is a possible D gene (6 bases). This CDR3 region has 13 residues. Trimming shortened V by 3 bases and J by 7 bases, and 11 bases separated the two germline ends. Germline V lookup: CDR1 LGHNA, CDR2 YSLEER. The CDR3 DNA reads TGCGCCAGCAGCCAGACTAGGGAATATACGCAGTATTTT. This codes for CASSQTREYTQYF.

The chain combines TRBV25-1 with TRBJ2-7, with 10 bases matching TRBD1. CDR3 length: 16 residues. Trimming removed 3 bases from V and 5 bases from J; junction bases left unmatched: 10. Looked up from germline, CDR1 is MGHDK and CDR2 is SYGVNS. This CDR3 reads CASSEVAGTGDHEQYF. The CDR3 region has the DNA TGTGCCAGCAGTGAGGTCGCCGGGACAGGGGACCACGAGCAGTACTTC.

This clonotype was detected once. This chain connects TRBV11-2 to TRBJ1-1, with unresolved D. V lost 4 bases to trimming and J lost 1 base, with 19 bases between them. The germline V gene has CDR1 SGHAT and CDR2 FQNNGV. There are 17 residues in the CDR3. CDR3 in amino acids: CASSSLVGLFGNTEAFF. CDR3 nucleotides: TGTGCCAGCAGCTCTCTCGTTGGACTCTTCGGGAACACTGAAGCTTTCTTT.

This clonotype was seen a handful of times. J is TRBJ1-2 and V is TRBV12-3 or TRBV12-4; D unresolved. Trimming stripped 0 bases from V and 10 bases from J, with 9 bases between. The CDR3 length is 12 residues. CDR3 nucleotides: TGTGCCAGCAGTTTAGCGGAGCGGGCCTACACCTTC. Protein sequence: CASSLAERAYTF.

This chain's CDR3 is CASSVLGTGKEKLFF. The CDR3 DNA follows: TGCGCCAGCAGCGTGTTGGGGACAGGGAAGGAAAAACTGTTTTTT. The rearrangement uses TRBV5-1 and TRBJ1-4, with TRBD1 identical over 9 bases. This CDR3 spans 15 amino acids. Germline V CDR1 and CDR2: SGHRS, YFSETQ. V lost 4 bases, J lost 8 bases, and 9 bases stayed unmatched.

This clonotype has a count of ten or more. This rearrangement joins TRBV3-1 to TRBJ2-2; 11 bases align to TRBD2. The CDR3 is 16 amino acids. The ends lost 4 bases at V and 0 bases at J; junction bases unmatched: 1. Germline lookup yields CDR1 LGHDT and CDR2 YNNKEL (reference sequence). CDR3 bases: TGTGCCAGCAGCCCGGGACTAGCGGCGAACACCGGGGAGCTGTTTTTT. The encoded protein is CASSPGLAANTGELFF. Drawing the rest from reference TRBV3-1 and TRBJ2-2, the complete variable domain is DTAVSQTPKYLVTQMGNDKSIKCEQNLGHDTMYWYKQDSKKFLKIMFSYNNKELIINETVPNRFSPKSPDKAHLNLHINSLELGDSAVYFCASSPGLAANTGELFFGEGSRLTVL.

This clonotype was counted at least ten times. The chain uses TRBV2 and TRBJ2-1; 11 bases are shared with TRBD2. The junction had 9 bases not matched to a gene; V was cut back by 7 bases and J by 7 bases. The CDR3 has 15 amino acids. Germline-derived CDR1 and CDR2 are SNHLY and FYNNEI. In DNA form, the CDR3 reads TGTGCCAGCAAATACGATAGCGGGGGGGGGAATGAGCAGTTCTTC. Amino acid sequence: CASKYDSGGGNEQFF.